The entry below gives a single T cell receptor (beta chain) sequence along with its context. Its antigen remains undetermined. No much larger clone is present one base from it, and per-base qualities are unavailable. The donors were roughly 40 Caucasian individuals from Russia, aged roughly 6 to 100 years, who were systemically healthy. Around 10 milliliters of peripheral blood were collected from each donor into EDTA-treated Vacutainer tubes. Ficoll-Paque density-gradient centrifugation was used to isolate PBMCs, with at least 7 million per sample. Total RNA was extracted from PBMCs with Trizol reagent, with at least 6 micrograms obtained per sample. Naive CD45RAhigh/CD27high T cell percentages were measured by flow cytometry on a PBMC aliquot from every donor. The protocol used for the library was 5' RACE. Data came from an Illumina HiSeq 2500. A second PCR of roughly 6 to 11 cycles was run with a J-beta primer mix and a sample-barcoded 5' primer. Each TCR beta cDNA molecule received a unique molecular identifier from a template-switch 5' adaptor carrying 12 random nucleotides. Each sample yielded at least 3 million CDR3-containing paired-end reads. First-strand cDNA synthesis was performed from all RNA using the Mint cDNA synthesis kit, with priming by a TRBC-specific oligonucleotide. All cDNA was treated with uracil-DNA glycosylase and then went through a first 18-cycle PCR with the universal primers M1SS and BC2_uni_R. The paper's data handling went like this. Normalization of each sample was performed by random selection of 1 million high-quality reads, each carrying a distinct molecular identifier. Instead of being binned into consensus sequences, reads with shared molecular identifiers were discarded. MiTCR, with a Q25 quality threshold and the strictest error-elimination algorithm, was used for CDR3 identification, clonotype clustering and error correction. A nonparametric unseen species model with Euler transformation was used to estimate a lower bound on total TCR beta diversity. The public reads were quality trimmed at Q25 with fastp and then assembled into clones with MiXCR by TCRdb, keeping productive beta chains. Rows merge per CDR3 protein into single entries with the most common DNA and genes. TCRdb's processing, not the authors', yielded these V and J calls. The sample table holds hundreds of thousands of distinct CDR3 sequences, of which about 25% were seen once. The leading ten clones occupy approximately 8.7% of the sample.

This sample was included in a study of blood T cells in healthy people across ages (dated by TCRdb to between 2015 and 2017). For the study in its entirety: In model experiments, template switching captured roughly one uniquely barcoded TCR beta cDNA molecule for every two T cells. To track age-related changes in TCR beta repertoire diversity, the study relied on deep sequencing normalized with unique cDNA molecular identifiers. The donors were split into four age groups: young (average roughly 15 years), middle-aged (around 40), aged (over 55) and long-lived (roughly 86). For two donors (one aged 18 to 30 and one aged 80 or older), the study analyzed two additional independent replicas of 1 million unique cDNA reads from the same blood draw. The paper's findings and limits, for the study overall: Estimates of total diversity based on one million sequenced T cells were considered lower bounds and underestimates. Compared with the aged group, the long-lived group had more naive CD4+ T cells, fewer expanded clones and increased TCR diversity, suggesting age selection. There was a strong correlation between observed TCR beta diversity and the percentage of naive T cells measured by flow cytometry. Observed TCR beta diversity per million T cells fell roughly linearly with age, and a significant reduction was already apparent by age approximately 41. Because the CMV infection status of the donors was unknown, age-related changes in expanded clonotypes may potentially have been confounded. Bulk unsorted PBMC profiling prevented conclusive comparison of naive and antigen-experienced compartments.

CDR1 is given as LNHNV and CDR2 as YYDKDF, both from the germline V gene (reference sequence). The CDR3 contains 14 residues, cysteine and phenylalanine counted. Only CDR3 DNA is held: 42 bases, read in frame from base 1. The V and J ends are trimmed by 3 bases and 3 bases, leaving 10 bases between them. The same specimen was also included in a second study, on T cells of mothers and their children. The second study also describes: Nine systemically healthy Caucasian individuals, comprising three mothers and their six children, were included as donors. cDNA synthesis consumed the entire amount of extracted RNA, loaded at 1.5 ug RNA in each 15 ul reaction. Sample barcodes and 2-4 random nucleotides were added via the M1S primer in the second PCR. Over 8 million TCR beta CDR3 reads came from each mother, compared with some 3 million reads from each child. In both related and unrelated pairs, thymic selection shapes the output of TCR recombination in a similar way, with inherited differences having only a minor effect. Normalized repertoire overlap was always found to be slightly, but never significantly, higher in related mother-child pairs than in unrelated mother-child pairs. No persistent microchimeric T cell clones were found, with a detection sensitivity of roughly 100 clones per million clonotypes. Deep NGS was used in the study to compare the TCR beta repertoires of mothers and children and to look for features that separate related mother-child pairs from unrelated individuals. On average, the children were roughly 11 +/- 4 years old, while the mothers were approximately 41 +/- 4 years old. Libraries were sequenced on Illumina HiSeq 2000 with 100+100 nt paired-end reads after adapter ligation with NEBNext reagents. To prevent cross-contamination, the mother and child libraries were prepared one month apart and sequenced in separate runs. Between about 500,000 and 2,100,000 distinct TCR beta clonotypes were identified per donor. Naive TCR beta clonotypes were estimated from low-frequency clonotypes matched to each donor's FACS-determined naive share, without sorting.

This sequence was found in a boy between 10 and 17 years old in good health. Rearrangement joined TRBV15 to TRBJ2-3; perhaps TRBD2 is the D gene, with 6 bases matching. The material sequenced was blood. The CDR3 protein: CATSSWGETDTQYF. The DNA reads as follows: TGTGCCACCAGCAGCTGGGGGGAAACAGATACGCAGTATTTT.